The 15 T cell receptor beta chains presented below share a single source sample, sequenced in a study of monozygotic twins with inflammatory bowel disease. TCRdb reprocessed the 5' RACE reads, with one entry per CDR3 protein and no DNA. The sample includes approximately 200,000 distinct CDR3 sequences. Material: blood. These receptor sequences come from a human donor with ulcerative colitis or Crohn's disease, or a healthy co-twin of an affected twin (not recorded which).

V gene TRBV7-9 combines with J gene TRBJ2-7. Per germline, CDR1 SEHNR and CDR2 FQNEAQ (reference sequence). The length of the CDR3 is 12 residues. This CDR3 is CASSGQSNEQYF.

The gene calls are TRBV28 and TRBJ1-1; checking the TCRdb D call of TRBD1 is not possible without DNA. The germline V gene encodes CDR1 MDHEN and CDR2 SYDVKM. This CDR3 contains 15 residues. CDR3 amino acids: CASSLLGTGNTEAFF.

The chain employs TRBV18 and TRBJ2-7. The CDR3 sequence is 13 residues long. Germline V CDR1 and CDR2: KGHSH, LQKENI. The CDR3 spells CASSLGSPYEQYF.

The genes are TRBV15 and TRBJ1-1; the D call of TRBD1 rests on TCRdb alone, since no DNA is present to check it. This CDR3 region has 19 residues. Germline V CDR1 and CDR2: LNHNV, YYDKDF (reference sequence). The CDR3 spells CATSSFWDRLKGMNTEAFF.

The chain couples TRBV19 to TRBJ2-2; the TCRdb call, TRBD1, lacks DNA for checking. Germline V gene data show CDR1 as LNHDA and CDR2 as SQIVND (reference sequence). The CDR3 spans 16 residues. The CDR3 protein is CASTNRGSGRSGELFF. Filled out from reference TRBV19 and TRBJ2-2, the complete variable domain reads DGGITQSPKYLFRKEGQNVTLSCEQNLNHDAMYWYRQDPGQGLRLIYYSQIVNDFQKGDIAEGYSVSREKKESFPLTVTSAQKNPTAFYLCASTNRGSGRSGELFFGEGSRLTVL.

V and J are TRBV12-5 and TRBJ2-1. CDR3 length equals 12 residues. Germline CDR1 LGHNT, CDR2 FRNRAP. This CDR3 is CASGFSRYEQFF. Full variable domain (rest looked up from reference TRBV12-5 and TRBJ2-1): DARVTQTPRHKVTEMGQEVTMRCQPILGHNTVFWYRQTMMQGLELLAYFRNRAPLDDSGMPKDRFSAEMPDATLATLKIQPSEPRDSAVYFCASGFSRYEQFFGPGTRLTVL.

The chain has TRBV5-6 and TRBJ2-7; the TCRdb call, TRBD1, lacks DNA for checking. The CDR3 covers 14 residues. CDR1 is SGHDT, CDR2 YYEEEE, per germline. This CDR3 is CASTQPGTIGEQYF.

The chain combines TRBV7-2 with TRBJ2-7. This CDR3 spans 13 amino acids. Germline values: CDR1 SGHTA, CDR2 FQGNSA. The CDR3 region is CASSLGESYEQYF.

CDR3 sequence: CASSLEGRGEQFF. This sequence joins TRBV5-1 and TRBJ2-1; TCRdb selects TRBD1, and the lack of DNA leaves this call unchecked. Germline CDR1 is SGHRS and CDR2 is YFSETQ. This CDR3 has 13 residues.

This rearrangement joins TRBV7-2 to TRBJ2-7; TCRdb reports TRBD2, a call that lacks DNA to check it against. CDR1 SGHTA and CDR2 FQGNSA come from the germline V gene. This CDR3 has 17 residues. The CDR3 spells CASSLGASGHYSYEQYF.

CDR3: CASSRRDRLNSGNTIYF. The genes are TRBV5-8 and TRBJ1-3; without DNA, the TCRdb call of TRBD1 cannot be checked. Per germline, CDR1 SGHTS and CDR2 YDEGEE. There are 17 residues in the CDR3. The full variable domain, rest sourced from reference TRBV5-8 and TRBJ1-3, is EAGVTQSPTHLIKTRGQQATLRCSPISGHTSVYWYQQALGLGLQFLLWYDEGEERNRGNFPPRFSGRQFPNYSSELNVNALELEDSALYLCASSRRDRLNSGNTIYFGEGSWLTVV.

The V call is TRBV18, the J call TRBJ1-5; without DNA, the TCRdb call of TRBD1 cannot be checked. This CDR3 is built from 15 residues. Germline assignment: CDR1 KGHSH and CDR2 LQKENI. This chain's CDR3 is CASSRGQADFQPQHF. Using reference TRBV18 and TRBJ1-5 for the parts outside the CDR3, the full variable domain is NAGVMQNPRHLVRRRGQEARLRCSPMKGHSHVYWYRQLPEEGLKFMVYLQKENIIDESGMPKERFSAEFPKEGPSILRIQQVVRGDSAAYFCASSRGQADFQPQHFGDGTRLSIL.

The rearrangement joins TRBV4-3 to TRBJ2-7. Germline CDR1 and CDR2: LGHNA and YSLEER. There are 16 residues in the CDR3. CDR3 loop: CASSQDAVTGTYEQYF.

CDR3 amino acids: CASSDRLEQFF. The V gene is TRBV2, the J gene TRBJ2-1. Germline V gives CDR1 SNHLY, CDR2 FYNNEI. The CDR3 has 11 residues.

CDR3 protein: CASGGSGTGVNEQFF. The genes are TRBV7-6 and TRBJ2-1; TCRdb's D gene call, TRBD1, goes unchecked for lack of DNA. Germline V gene data show CDR1 as SGHVS and CDR2 as FNYEAQ. This CDR3 is built from 15 residues.